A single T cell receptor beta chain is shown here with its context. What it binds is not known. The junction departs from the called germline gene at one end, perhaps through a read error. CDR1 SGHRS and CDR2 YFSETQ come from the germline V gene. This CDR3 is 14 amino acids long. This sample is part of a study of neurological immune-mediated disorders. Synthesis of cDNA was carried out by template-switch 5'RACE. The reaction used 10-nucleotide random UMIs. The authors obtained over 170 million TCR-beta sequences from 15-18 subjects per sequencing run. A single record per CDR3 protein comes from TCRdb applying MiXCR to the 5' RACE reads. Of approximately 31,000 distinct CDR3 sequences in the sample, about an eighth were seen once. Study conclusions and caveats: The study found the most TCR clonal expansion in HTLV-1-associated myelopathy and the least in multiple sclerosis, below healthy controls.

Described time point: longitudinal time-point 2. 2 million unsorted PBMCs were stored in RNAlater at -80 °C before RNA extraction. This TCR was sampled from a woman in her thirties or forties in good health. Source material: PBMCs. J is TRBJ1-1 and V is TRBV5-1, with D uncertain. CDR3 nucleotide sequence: TGCGCCAGCAGCTTGGTCCCGCGGAACCCTGAAGCTTTCTTT. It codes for CASSLVPRNPEAFF.